A single sample gave rise to the 8 T cell receptor beta chains below, sequenced in a study of shared clonotypes between healthy human individuals. Assay: immunoSEQ multiplex PCR; the TCRdb copy retains only in-frame clones and omits some. Here the sample spans 450,000 to 500,000 clones, 70% to 80% being singletons. The material sequenced was PBMCs. These TCRs come from a middle-aged woman in good health. Some clones in this sample may be carry-over from other donors' samples.

The CDR3 DNA reads TGTGCCAGCTCTCCAGGCCAGGACAGAATTTACGAGCAGTACTTC. It specifies CASSPGQDRIYEQYF. This chain links TRBV18 with TRBJ2-7, with a weak D call TRBD1 (6 bases). CDR1 is KGHSH and CDR2 is LQKENI in the germline V gene. The CDR3 consists of 15 residues. Trimming removed 6 bases at V and 4 bases at J, with 19 bases between.

The rearrangement joins TRBV4-1 to TRBJ2-5, with 7 bases aligning to TRBD1. CDR1 MGHRA and CDR2 YSYEKL come from the germline V gene. V shed 2 bases, J shed 4 bases, and the junction held 13 bases outside the gene matches. The CDR3 runs to 17 residues. CDR3 sequence (DNA): TGCGCCAGCAGCCAACCTCTCGGGACAGCCCGGCGAGAGACCCAGTACTTC. Its translation is CASSQPLGTARRETQYF.

The chain links TRBV30 to TRBJ1-3, with D perhaps TRBD1 (5 bases). Germline CDR1 reads GTSNPN; CDR2 reads SVGIG (reference sequence). Trimming took off 3 bases at V and 0 bases at J, with 12 bases between the two ends. This CDR3 has 15 residues. CDR3: CAWSGGRNSGNTIYF. DNA for the CDR3: TGTGCCTGGAGCGGGGGACGGAACTCTGGAAACACCATATATTTT. Full variable domain (rest looked up from reference TRBV30 and TRBJ1-3): SQTIHQWPATLVQPVGSPLSLECTVEGTSNPNLYWYRQAAGRGLQLLFYSVGIGQISSEVPQNLSASRPQDRQFILSSKKLLLSDSGFYLCAWSGGRNSGNTIYFGEGSWLTVV.

The chain is built from TRBV28 and TRBJ2-7, with 8 bases identical to TRBD2. The trim removed 5 bases at V and 3 bases at J, leaving 9 bases unmatched. This CDR3 has 15 residues. CDR1 and CDR2 from the germline V gene are MDHEN and SYDVKM. CDR3 in amino acids: CASSRLGTRGYEQYF. The CDR3 nucleotides are TGTGCCAGCAGTCGTCTGGGGACTAGAGGCTACGAGCAGTACTTC.

The chain joins TRBV6-6 to TRBJ2-1, with TRBD2 matching over 12 bases. V trimming: 7 bases; J trimming: 10 bases; junction bases outside the gene matches: 5. Germline V CDR1 and CDR2: MNHNY, SVGAGI (reference sequence). CDR3 size: 13 residues. In nucleotides, the CDR3 is TGTGCCAGCACTAGCGGGAGGGGGTTCGAGCAGTTCTTC. This codes for CASTSGRGFEQFF.

This sequence joins TRBV6-6 and TRBJ2-2; 7 nucleotides line up with TRBD2. The CDR3 runs 14 residues. In germline, CDR1 is MNHNY, CDR2 SVGAGI (reference sequence). With V trimmed by 10 bases and J by 1 base, 6 bases remained unmatched. In nucleotides, the CDR3 is TGTGCCACCCTAAGCGGGATGAACACCGGGGAGCTGTTTTTT. This gives the protein CATLSGMNTGELFF.

V is TRBV18 and J is TRBJ2-7; 10 positions agree with TRBD1. V lost 3 bases, J lost 2 bases, and 7 bases stayed unmatched. Germline loops: CDR1 KGHSH, CDR2 LQKENI. The CDR3 covers 16 residues. CDR3 in amino acids: CASSPVPGQGPYEQYF. CDR3 DNA sequence: TGTGCCAGCTCACCCGTCCCGGGACAGGGGCCCTACGAGCAGTACTTC.

The chain uses TRBV5-1 and TRBJ2-7; the match to TRBD2 covers 9 bases. V was clipped by 4 bases and J by 1 base; unmatched bases: 6. Germline loops: CDR1 SGHRS, CDR2 YFSETQ. The CDR3 consists of 15 residues. This CDR3 reads CASSPRTSESYEQYF. CDR3 sequence (DNA): TGCGCCAGCAGCCCACGGACTAGCGAGTCCTACGAGCAGTACTTC.